This TCR beta chain was sequenced during a study of control samples from healthy donors and cancer patients. With 4 bases removed from V and 4 bases from J, the gap between germline ends came to 7 bases. This CDR3 region has 13 residues. The data were produced by immunoSEQ multiplex PCR, yet TCRdb's version contains in-frame clones alone and is incomplete. The sample holds about 63,000 clones, 87% seen once. The specimen was PBMCs. This TCR derives from a woman between 55 and 75 years old with lung cancer. The chain carries TRBV12-3 or TRBV12-4 and TRBJ1-4; a possible D gene is TRBD1 (6 bases). The CDR3 protein is CASSWTDNEKLFF. CDR3 DNA: TGTGCCAGCAGTTGGACAGATAATGAAAAACTGTTTTTT.